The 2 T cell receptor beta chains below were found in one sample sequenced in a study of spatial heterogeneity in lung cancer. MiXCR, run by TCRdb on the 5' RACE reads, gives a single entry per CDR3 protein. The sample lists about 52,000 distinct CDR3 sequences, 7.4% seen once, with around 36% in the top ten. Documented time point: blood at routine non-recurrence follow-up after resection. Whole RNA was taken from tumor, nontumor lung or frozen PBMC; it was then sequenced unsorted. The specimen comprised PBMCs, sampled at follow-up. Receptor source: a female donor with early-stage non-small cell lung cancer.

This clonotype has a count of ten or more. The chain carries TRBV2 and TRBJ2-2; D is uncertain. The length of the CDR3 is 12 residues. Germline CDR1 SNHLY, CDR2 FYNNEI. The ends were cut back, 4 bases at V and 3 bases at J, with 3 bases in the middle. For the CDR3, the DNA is TGTGCCAGCAGTGTGGACACCGGGGAGCTGTTTTTT. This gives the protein CASSVDTGELFF.

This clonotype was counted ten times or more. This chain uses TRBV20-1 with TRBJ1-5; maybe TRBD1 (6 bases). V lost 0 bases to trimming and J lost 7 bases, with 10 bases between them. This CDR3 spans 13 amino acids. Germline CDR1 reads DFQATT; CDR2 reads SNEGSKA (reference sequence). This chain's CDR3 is CSAREGARQPQHF. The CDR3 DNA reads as TGCAGTGCTAGAGAGGGGGCTCGGCAGCCCCAGCATTTT.